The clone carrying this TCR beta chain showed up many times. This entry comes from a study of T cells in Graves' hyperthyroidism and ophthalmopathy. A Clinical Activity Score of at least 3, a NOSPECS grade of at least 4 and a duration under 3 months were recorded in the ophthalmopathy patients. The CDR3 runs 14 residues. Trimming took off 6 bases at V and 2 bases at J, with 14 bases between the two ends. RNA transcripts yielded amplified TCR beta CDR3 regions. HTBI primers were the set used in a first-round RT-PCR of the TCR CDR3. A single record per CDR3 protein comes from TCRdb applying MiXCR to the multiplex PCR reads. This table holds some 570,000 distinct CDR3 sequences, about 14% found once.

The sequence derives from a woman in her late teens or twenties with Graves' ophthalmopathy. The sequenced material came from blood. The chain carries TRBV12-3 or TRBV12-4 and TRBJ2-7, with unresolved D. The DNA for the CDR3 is TGTGCCAGCAGAGGGCCTCCCCGGGCCTACGAGCAGTACTTC. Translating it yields CASRGPPRAYEQYF.